These 14 T cell receptor beta chains share one sample of origin, sequenced in a study of control samples from healthy donors and cancer patients. This table comes from immunoSEQ multiplex PCR, and its TCRdb copy is limited to in-frame clones, with some not included. The sample has some 99,000 clones; 90% are singletons. Specimen: blood. The receptors were sampled from a human donor in good health. The donor label of this sample is uncertain.

V usage is TRBV4-3 and J usage is TRBJ2-1; 10 bases agree with TRBD2. The CDR3 sequence is 17 residues long. Germline CDR1 LGHNA, CDR2 YSLEER. Germline trimming cut 0 bases from V and 8 bases from J; bases unmatched to any gene: 10. CDR3 sequence reads: CASSQDPSGGAIDEQFF. CDR3 DNA sequence: TGCGCCAGCAGCCAAGATCCGAGCGGGGGGGCGATCGATGAGCAGTTCTTC.

This chain links TRBV4-1 with TRBJ2-1; the match to TRBD1 covers 7 bases. V lost 0 bases, J lost 3 bases, and 11 bases stayed unmatched. The V gene's germline CDR1 is MGHRA and CDR2 YSYEKL. The CDR3 is made up of 18 amino acids. CDR3 sequence: CASSQEVYRDSLYNEQFF. The CDR3 region has the DNA TGCGCCAGCAGCCAAGAAGTGTATCGGGACAGCCTCTACAATGAGCAGTTCTTC.

This clone was detected a few times. V and J are TRBV6-2 or TRBV6-3 and TRBJ1-5; 8 bases line up with TRBD1. CDR3 size: 15 residues. V gave up 7 bases and J gave up 2 bases; unmatched junction bases: 7. The germline V gene encodes CDR1 MNHEY and CDR2 SVGEGT. Here the CDR3 reads CASTPTGAGNQPQHF. The DNA for the CDR3 is TGTGCCAGCACCCCGACAGGGGCGGGCAATCAGCCCCAGCATTTT.

The chain carries TRBV2 and TRBJ1-6; D is perhaps TRBD1 (5 bases). The CDR3 spans 12 residues. Looked up from germline, CDR1 is SNHLY and CDR2 is FYNNEI. The V end lost 6 bases, the J end lost 7 bases, and 7 bases lay between the germline ends. The CDR3: CASSGTNSPLHF. The CDR3 nucleotides are TGTGCCAGCAGCGGGACGAATTCACCCCTCCACTTT.

The gene calls are TRBV2 and TRBJ2-3; TRBD2 agrees at 9 bases. V lost 10 bases to trimming and J lost 4 bases; unmatched junction nucleotides: 6. The CDR3 has 13 amino acids. Germline-derived CDR1 and CDR2 are SNHLY and FYNNEI. The CDR3 nucleotides read TGTGCCATCCCGGGACTAGCTGCAGATACGCAGTATTTT. Protein product: CAIPGLAADTQYF.

This chain joins TRBV20-1 and TRBJ1-4, with TRBD1 as a possible D gene (6 bases). The CDR3 extends over 14 amino acids. Germline V gives CDR1 DFQATT, CDR2 SNEGSKA (reference sequence). The V end lost 3 bases, the J end lost 0 bases, and 8 bases lay between the germline ends. CDR3 in amino acids: CSASRGATNEKLFF. The DNA of the CDR3 is TGCAGTGCTAGTAGGGGGGCAACTAATGAAAAACTGTTTTTT.

On this clone: Mismatch with germline at one junction end may stem from a read error. The chain has TRBV10-3 and TRBJ1-6; D unresolved. CDR3 size: 14 residues. Germline V gene data show CDR1 as ENHRY and CDR2 as SYGVKD. The CDR3 DNA follows: TGTGCCATCAGTGTCGACGGTTTTAATTCACCCCCCCACTTT. Translated: CAISVDGFNSPPHF.

The rearrangement uses TRBV5-8 and TRBJ1-1; the D is unclear. The CDR3 runs 14 residues. V was trimmed by 0 bases and J by 3 bases, leaving 9 bases between them. The germline V gene encodes CDR1 SGHTS and CDR2 YDEGEE. The CDR3: CASSLGGWDTEAFF. DNA of the CDR3: TGTGCCAGCAGCTTGGGGGGTTGGGACACTGAAGCTTTCTTT.

The sample holds a few counts of this clone. The chain couples TRBV12-5 to TRBJ1-5; the D is unclear. V lost 3 bases and J lost 7, with 4 bases in between. Germline V gene lookup returns CDR1 LGHNT and CDR2 FRNRAP. This CDR3 comprises 11 residues. The CDR3 region has the DNA TGTGCTAGTGGTTTTAAACAGCCCCAGCATTTT. Translated, it gives CASGFKQPQHF. The variable domain in full, with the rest retrieved from reference TRBV12-5 and TRBJ1-5, is DARVTQTPRHKVTEMGQEVTMRCQPILGHNTVFWYRQTMMQGLELLAYFRNRAPLDDSGMPKDRFSAEMPDATLATLKIQPSEPRDSAVYFCASGFKQPQHFGDGTRLSIL.

The chain joins TRBV11-3 to TRBJ1-1; D gene unclear. CDR3 length: 13 residues. Germline values: CDR1 SGHNT, CDR2 YENEEA. V shed 8 bases and J shed 7 bases, with 17 bases lying between them. CDR3 DNA sequence: TGTGCCAGCGGTGCGGGTGTACATCTTGAAGCTTTCTTT. This sequence encodes CASGAGVHLEAFF.

The V gene is TRBV19, the J gene TRBJ2-2; 8 bases agree with TRBD1. The CDR3 totals 14 residues. With 5 bases clipped from V and 5 bases from J, the junction kept 4 bases outside the gene matches. Germline V gives CDR1 LNHDA, CDR2 SQIVND (reference sequence). The CDR3 DNA sequence: TGTGCCAGTAGTTCCAGGGGGCAAACCGGGGAGCTGTTTTTT. This sequence encodes CASSSRGQTGELFF.

The genes are TRBV5-6 and TRBJ2-3; 14 positions agree with TRBD2. With V trimmed by 4 bases and J by 1 base, 8 bases remained unmatched. The CDR3 is made up of 18 amino acids. The germline V gene encodes CDR1 SGHDT and CDR2 YYEEEE. CDR3 nucleotide sequence: TGTGCCAGCAGCCTGTATGGGGGACTAGCGGGGGGCACAGATACGCAGTATTTT. Translation gives CASSLYGGLAGGTDTQYF.

This clone was seen once. The rearrangement joins TRBV7-9 to TRBJ1-2; 7 nucleotides line up with TRBD1. V shed 3 bases, J shed 6 bases, and the junction held 7 bases outside the gene matches. Germline V gene data show CDR1 as SEHNR and CDR2 as FQNEAQ (reference sequence). The CDR3 sequence is 14 residues long. The CDR3 sequence is CASSFGDRGNGYTF. DNA of the CDR3: TGTGCCAGCAGCTTTGGGGACAGAGGCAATGGCTACACCTTC.

The rearrangement uses TRBV5-4 and TRBJ2-7, with 9 bases lining up with TRBD1. The CDR3 loop spans 15 amino acids. V lost 4 bases to trimming and J lost 5 bases; unmatched junction nucleotides: 10. Germline V gives CDR1 SGHNT, CDR2 YYREEE (reference sequence). The CDR3 here is CASSPPGTGFNEQYF. The CDR3 DNA reads TGTGCCAGCAGCCCGCCCGGGACAGGGTTTAACGAGCAGTACTTC.